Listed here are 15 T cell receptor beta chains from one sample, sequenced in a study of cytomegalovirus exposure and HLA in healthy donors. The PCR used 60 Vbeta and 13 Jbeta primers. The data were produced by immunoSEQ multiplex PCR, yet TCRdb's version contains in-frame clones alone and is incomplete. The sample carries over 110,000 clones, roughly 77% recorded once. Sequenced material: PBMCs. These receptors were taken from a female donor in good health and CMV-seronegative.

The CDR3 is CASSQRVTPYEQYF. CDR3 bases: TGTGCCAGCAGCCAGAGGGTTACCCCCTACGAGCAGTACTTC. The chain is built from TRBV7-8 and TRBJ2-7; maybe TRBD2 (5 bases). Trimming shortened V by 5 bases and J by 2 bases, and 13 bases separated the two germline ends. The germline V gene has CDR1 SGHVS and CDR2 FQNEAQ. This CDR3 is built from 14 residues. The whole variable domain, remainder taken from reference TRBV7-8 and TRBJ2-7, is GAGVSQSPRYKVAKRGQDVALRCDPISGHVSLFWYQQALGQGPEFLTYFQNEAQLDKSGLPSDRFFAERPEGSVSTLKIQRTQQEDSAVYLCASSQRVTPYEQYFGPGTRLTVT.

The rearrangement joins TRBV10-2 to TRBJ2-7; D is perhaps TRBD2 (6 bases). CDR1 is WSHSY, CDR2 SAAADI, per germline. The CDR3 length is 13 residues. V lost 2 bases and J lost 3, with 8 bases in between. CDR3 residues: CASSEVGGYEQYF. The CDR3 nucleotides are TGCGCCAGCAGTGAGGTGGGGGGCTACGAGCAGTACTTC.

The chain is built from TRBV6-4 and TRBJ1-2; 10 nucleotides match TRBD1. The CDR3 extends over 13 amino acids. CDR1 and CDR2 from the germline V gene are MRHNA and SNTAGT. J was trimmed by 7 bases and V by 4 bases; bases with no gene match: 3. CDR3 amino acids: CASSAGTGVGYTF. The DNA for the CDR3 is TGTGCCAGCAGTGCCGGGACAGGGGTTGGCTACACCTTC.

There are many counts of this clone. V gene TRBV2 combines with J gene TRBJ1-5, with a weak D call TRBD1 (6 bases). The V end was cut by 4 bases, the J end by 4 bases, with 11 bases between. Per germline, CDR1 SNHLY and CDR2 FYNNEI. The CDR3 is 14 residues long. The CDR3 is CASSATGNNQPQHF. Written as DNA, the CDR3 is TGTGCCAGCAGTGCTACAGGGAATAATCAGCCCCAGCATTTT.

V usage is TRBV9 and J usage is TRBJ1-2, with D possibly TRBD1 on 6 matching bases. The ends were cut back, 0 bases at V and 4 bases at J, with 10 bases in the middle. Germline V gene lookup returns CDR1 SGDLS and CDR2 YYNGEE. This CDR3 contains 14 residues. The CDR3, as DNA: TGTGCCAGCAGCGTAGCTCAGGGGACCTATGGCTACACCTTC. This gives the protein CASSVAQGTYGYTF.

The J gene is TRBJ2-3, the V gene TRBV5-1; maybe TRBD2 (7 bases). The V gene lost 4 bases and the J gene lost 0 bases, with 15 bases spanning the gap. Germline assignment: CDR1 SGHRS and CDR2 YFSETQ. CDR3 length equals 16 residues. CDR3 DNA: TGCGCCAGCAGCCCCGAGGGGGGGTCTAGCACAGATACGCAGTATTTT. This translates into CASSPEGGSSTDTQYF.

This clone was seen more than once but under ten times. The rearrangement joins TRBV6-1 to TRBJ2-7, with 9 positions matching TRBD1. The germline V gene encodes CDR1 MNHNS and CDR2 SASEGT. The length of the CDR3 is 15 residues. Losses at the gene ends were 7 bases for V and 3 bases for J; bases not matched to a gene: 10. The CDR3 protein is CASTPSDRGFYEQYF. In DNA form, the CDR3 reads TGTGCCAGCACCCCTTCGGACAGGGGTTTCTACGAGCAGTACTTC.

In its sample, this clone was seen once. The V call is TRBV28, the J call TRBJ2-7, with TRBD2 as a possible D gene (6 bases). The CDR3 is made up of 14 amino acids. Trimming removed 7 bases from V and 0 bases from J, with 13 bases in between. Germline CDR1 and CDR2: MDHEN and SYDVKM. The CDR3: CASTWDLSSYEQYF. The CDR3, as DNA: TGTGCCAGCACCTGGGACTTGAGCTCCTACGAGCAGTACTTC. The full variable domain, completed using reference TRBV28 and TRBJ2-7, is DVKVTQSSRYLVKRTGEKVFLECVQDMDHENMFWYRQDPGLGLRLIYFSYDVKMKEKGDIPEGYSVSREKKERFSLILESASTNQTSMYLCASTWDLSSYEQYFGPGTRLTVT.

CDR3 loop: CASRTTGAFGYTF. The CDR3 nucleotides are TGTGCCAGTAGGACGACAGGGGCCTTCGGCTACACCTTC. The chain is built from TRBV19 and TRBJ1-2; 8 nucleotides align to TRBD1. The CDR3 has 13 residues. Germline values: CDR1 LNHDA, CDR2 SQIVND (reference sequence). V dropped 6 bases and J dropped 8; count of bases not matched to a gene: 8.

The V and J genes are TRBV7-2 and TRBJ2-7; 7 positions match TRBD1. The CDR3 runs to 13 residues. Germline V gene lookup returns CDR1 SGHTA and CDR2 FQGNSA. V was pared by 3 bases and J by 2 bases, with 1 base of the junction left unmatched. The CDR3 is CASSLGQPYEQYF. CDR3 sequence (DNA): TGTGCCAGCAGCTTGGGACAGCCCTACGAGCAGTACTTC. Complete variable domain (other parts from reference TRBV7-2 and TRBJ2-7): GAGVSQSPSNKVTEKGKDVELRCDPISGHTALYWYRQSLGQGLEFLIYFQGNSAPDKSGLPSDRFSAERTGGSVSTLTIQRTQQEDSAVYLCASSLGQPYEQYFGPGTRLTVT.

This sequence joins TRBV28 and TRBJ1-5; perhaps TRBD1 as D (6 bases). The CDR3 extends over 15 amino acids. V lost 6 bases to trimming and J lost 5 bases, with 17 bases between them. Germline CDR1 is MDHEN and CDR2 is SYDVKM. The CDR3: CASRGGEGGHQPQHF. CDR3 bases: TGTGCCAGCAGGGGGGGCGAGGGAGGGCATCAGCCCCAGCATTTT.

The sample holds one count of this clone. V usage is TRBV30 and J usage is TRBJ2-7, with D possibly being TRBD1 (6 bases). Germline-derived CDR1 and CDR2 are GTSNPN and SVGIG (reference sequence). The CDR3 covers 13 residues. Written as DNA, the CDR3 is TGTGCTGAGCAACAGGGCGACTCCTACGAGCAGTACTTC. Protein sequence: CAEQQGDSYEQYF.

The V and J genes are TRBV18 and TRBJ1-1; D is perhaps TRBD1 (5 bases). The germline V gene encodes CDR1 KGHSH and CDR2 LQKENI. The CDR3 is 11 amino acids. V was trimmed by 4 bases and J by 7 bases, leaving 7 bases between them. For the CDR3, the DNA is TGTGCCAGCTCACAAAGGGGTGAAGCTTTCTTT. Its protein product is CASSQRGEAFF.

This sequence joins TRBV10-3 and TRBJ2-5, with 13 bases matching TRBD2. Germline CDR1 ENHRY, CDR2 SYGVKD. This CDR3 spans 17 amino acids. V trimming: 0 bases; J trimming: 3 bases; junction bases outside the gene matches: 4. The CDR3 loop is CAISESWTSGGKETQYF. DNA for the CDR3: TGTGCCATCAGTGAGTCGTGGACTAGCGGGGGCAAAGAGACCCAGTACTTC.

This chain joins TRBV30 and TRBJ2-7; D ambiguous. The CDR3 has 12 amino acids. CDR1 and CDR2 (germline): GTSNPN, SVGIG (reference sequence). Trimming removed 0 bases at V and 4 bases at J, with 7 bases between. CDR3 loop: CAWSVAEYEQYF. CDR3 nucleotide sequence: TGTGCCTGGAGTGTGGCAGAATACGAGCAGTACTTC.